The next 25 T cell receptor beta chains were all read from a single sample in a study of radiation and T cells in renal cell carcinoma. Method: immunoSEQ multiplex PCR; TCRdb's copy keeps in-frame clones and lacks some. Seen here are 20,000 to 30,000 clones, 65% to 85% observed once, and the top ten hold around 32%. Time point specified: blood 2 weeks post-SBRT. Treatment meaning: 15 Gy SBRT to primary tumor, nephrectomy 4 weeks later. The starting material was blood, obtained from a patient whose treatment included radiotherapy and nephrectomy. These receptors were taken from a man aged 55 to 70 with renal cell carcinoma.

The chain carries TRBV19 and TRBJ1-2; D is undetermined. The germline V gene encodes CDR1 LNHDA and CDR2 SQIVND (reference sequence). The V gene lost 6 bases and the J gene lost 0 bases, with 17 bases spanning the gap. The CDR3 sequence is 16 residues long. In nucleotides, the CDR3 is TGTGCCAGTAGCCCAGACGGGCACGCCCCTAACTATGGCTACACCTTC. Translating it yields CASSPDGHAPNYGYTF.

The V and J genes are TRBV27 and TRBJ2-3; tentatively, D is TRBD1 (6 bases). The germline V gene encodes CDR1 MNHEY and CDR2 SMNVEV (reference sequence). The CDR3 consists of 15 residues. Trimming removed 6 bases from V and 3 bases from J, with 16 bases in between. The chain's CDR3 is CASSLQGHGTDTQYF. The CDR3, as DNA: TGTGCCAGCAGCCTGCAGGGACATGGGACAGATACGCAGTATTTT.

This chain uses TRBV4-1 with TRBJ2-7; D is undetermined. The CDR3 has 16 amino acids. V shed 0 bases and J shed 2 bases, with 14 bases lying between them. Germline-derived CDR1 and CDR2 are MGHRA and YSYEKL. CDR3 nucleotides: TGCGCCAGCAGCCAAGATTCAACCGGGCTTCCCTACGAGCAGTACTTC. Translation: CASSQDSTGLPYEQYF.

This chain uses TRBV7-2 with TRBJ1-5, with TRBD1 identical over 10 bases. The CDR3 is made up of 16 amino acids. The germline gives CDR1 SGHTA, CDR2 FQGNSA. The V gene end was trimmed by 1 base and the J gene end by 2 bases; junction bases not matched to a gene: 2. The CDR3 protein is CASSLVGTGGNQPQHF. CDR3 in DNA: TGTGCCAGCAGCTTAGTTGGGACAGGGGGCAATCAGCCCCAGCATTTT.

By proportion, this clone is medium-sized. V gene TRBV2 combines with J gene TRBJ1-2; 11 positions match TRBD1. Germline V gene data show CDR1 as SNHLY and CDR2 as FYNNEI. This CDR3 has 16 amino acids. V trimming: 4 bases; J trimming: 6 bases; junction bases outside the gene matches: 10. Here the CDR3 reads CASSGGTGGRLDGYTF. The CDR3 DNA follows: TGTGCCAGCAGTGGCGGGACAGGGGGGAGGTTGGATGGCTACACCTTC. The whole variable domain, filled in from reference TRBV2 and TRBJ1-2, reads EPEVTQTPSHQVTQMGQEVILRCVPISNHLYFYWYRQILGQKVEFLVSFYNNEISEKSEIFDDQFSVERPDGSNFTLKIRSTKLEDSAMYFCASSGGTGGRLDGYTFGSGTRLTVV.

V usage is TRBV7-9 and J usage is TRBJ2-3; no clear D gene. The germline V gene encodes CDR1 SEHNR and CDR2 FQNEAQ (reference sequence). Trimming removed 1 base from V and 6 bases from J, with 5 bases in between. The CDR3 sequence is 12 residues long. The CDR3 DNA reads TGTGCCAGCAGCTTAGTTCGGGATACGCAGTATTTT. Its translation: CASSLVRDTQYF.

This sequence joins TRBV29-1 and TRBJ2-1, with a possible D match to TRBD1 (5 bases). The CDR3 has 13 residues. Germline V gene lookup returns CDR1 SQVTM and CDR2 ANQGSEA. V was cut by 3 bases and J by 6 bases, with 12 bases left in between. DNA of the CDR3: TGCAGCGTTGATAGGGGTTTTGGCAATGAGCAGTTCTTC. Translation gives CSVDRGFGNEQFF.

This clone was detected only a few times. The chain employs TRBV18 and TRBJ1-1; D is possibly TRBD1 (5 bases). CDR1 is KGHSH, CDR2 LQKENI, per germline. The CDR3 extends over 14 amino acids. Trimming pared 4 bases from V and 1 base from J, leaving 10 bases between. CDR3 DNA sequence: TGTGCCAGCTCACAACTCAGGGAGAACACTGAAGCTTTCTTT. Its protein is CASSQLRENTEAFF.

With respect to this clone: This likely stems from a read error, as it lies one base from a far larger clone. Other nucleotide sequences from this sample produce the same CDR3. CDR3 region: CASTGHLNEKLFF. CDR3 sequence (DNA): TGTGCCAGCACCGGACATCTTAATGAAAAACTGTTTTTT. V and J are TRBV6-6 and TRBJ1-4; TRBD1 is a possible D gene (5 bases). This CDR3 has 13 residues. V was trimmed by 7 bases and J by 4 bases, leaving 10 bases between them. Germline CDR1 is MNHNY and CDR2 is SVGAGI (reference sequence).

The chain employs TRBV6-1 and TRBJ1-1; the D is unclear. Germline V lookup: CDR1 MNHNS, CDR2 SASEGT. V was pared by 7 bases and J by 3 bases, with 9 bases between. This CDR3 comprises 12 residues. CDR3 protein: CASMLGHTEAFF. CDR3 in DNA: TGTGCCAGCATGTTAGGGCACACTGAAGCTTTCTTT.

The chain carries TRBV5-4 and TRBJ2-7; 9 nucleotides agree with TRBD2. Germline CDR1 is SGHNT and CDR2 is YYREEE (reference sequence). The CDR3 contains 15 residues. J gave up 3 bases and V 1 base, and 5 bases lay outside the gene matches. CDR3 coding DNA: TGTGCCAGCAGCTTGTACGCGGGAGGGGGCTACGAGCAGTACTTC. Translating gives CASSLYAGGGYEQYF.

The chain links TRBV29-1 to TRBJ1-2, with D unclear. Trimming cost V 4 bases and J 4 bases, with 10 bases left between them. The CDR3 spans 12 residues. The germline V gene has CDR1 SQVTM and CDR2 ANQGSEA. The CDR3 here is CSVVRGSYGYTF. In nucleotides, the CDR3 is TGCAGCGTTGTACGGGGAAGCTATGGCTACACCTTC.

The chain combines TRBV7-8 with TRBJ2-1; tentative D call: TRBD1 (6 bases). Germline loops: CDR1 SGHVS, CDR2 FQNEAQ. The CDR3 is 15 residues long. V was shortened by 6 bases and J by 1 base, with 13 bases between the two germline ends. CDR3 in DNA: TGTGCCAGCAGGTCGACAGGCAGATCCTACAATGAGCAGTTCTTC. This translates into CASRSTGRSYNEQFF.

The gene calls are TRBV5-4 and TRBJ2-7; D uncertain. The V gene lost 1 base and the J gene lost 3 bases, with 11 bases spanning the gap. Germline values: CDR1 SGHNT, CDR2 YYREEE (reference sequence). The CDR3 runs 14 residues. The CDR3, as DNA: TGTGCCAGCAGCTTGACCAGCGCTCACTACGAGCAGTACTTC. Protein product: CASSLTSAHYEQYF.

The V gene is TRBV7-2, the J gene TRBJ2-1, with 10 bases matching TRBD2. The germline gives CDR1 SGHTA, CDR2 FQGNSA. The length of the CDR3 is 17 residues. The junction had 14 bases not matched to a gene; V was cut back by 5 bases and J by 7 bases. The CDR3 loop is CASSPYKGTSVRNEQFF. DNA of the CDR3: TGTGCCAGCAGCCCCTATAAGGGGACTAGCGTGCGTAATGAGCAGTTCTTC.

The V and J genes are TRBV10-3 and TRBJ2-1; 14 nucleotides agree with TRBD2. The V segment lost 10 bases and the J segment 2 bases; nucleotides outside the gene matches: 13. This CDR3 has 18 amino acids. Germline V gene lookup returns CDR1 ENHRY and CDR2 SYGVKD. The CDR3 DNA reads TGTGCCAGGGCTCCCGGGACTAGCGGGGGAATTCCCTACAATGAGCAGTTCTTC. Protein: CARAPGTSGGIPYNEQFF.

This chain joins TRBV11-1 and TRBJ2-1; D is perhaps TRBD2 (6 bases). The V end was cut by 5 bases, the J end by 0 bases, with 11 bases between. Germline assignment: CDR1 SGHAT and CDR2 FQDESV (reference sequence). The CDR3 sequence is 15 residues long. DNA of the CDR3: TGTGCCAGCAGCCGGGACTCCAGCTCCTACAATGAGCAGTTCTTC. Its translation: CASSRDSSSYNEQFF.

The chain employs TRBV9 and TRBJ2-7, with D tentatively TRBD2 (5 bases). V lost 7 bases, J lost 0 bases, and 11 bases lay in between. This CDR3 spans 13 amino acids. Germline V gene data show CDR1 as SGDLS and CDR2 as YYNGEE. The CDR3 loop is CASGRSGSYEQYF. In DNA, the CDR3 is TGTGCCAGCGGCCGGAGCGGCTCCTACGAGCAGTACTTC. The full variable domain, in which reference TRBV9 and TRBJ2-7 provide the parts outside the CDR3, is DSGVTQTPKHLITATGQRVTLRCSPRSGDLSVYWYQQSLDQGLQFLIQYYNGEERAKGNILERFSAQQFPDLHSELNLSSLELGDSALYFCASGRSGSYEQYFGPGTRLTVT.

The V call is TRBV18, the J call TRBJ2-7; D gene uncertain. The CDR3 spans 14 residues. Germline CDR1 and CDR2: KGHSH and LQKENI. Trimming cost V 3 bases and J 0 bases, with 9 bases left between them. The CDR3 loop is CASSPYAISYEQYF. DNA of the CDR3: TGTGCCAGCTCACCTTATGCTATCTCCTACGAGCAGTACTTC.

The V and J genes are TRBV6-1 and TRBJ2-7; D possibly uses TRBD1 or TRBD2 (5 bases each). The V gene lost 4 bases and the J gene lost 1 base, with 14 bases spanning the gap. Germline V gene sequence: CDR1 MNHNS, CDR2 SASEGT. This CDR3 spans 15 amino acids. CDR3 protein: CASSGRDVGSYEQYF. CDR3 DNA: TGTGCCAGCAGTGGCCGGGACGTAGGATCCTACGAGCAGTACTTC.

The J gene is TRBJ2-3, the V gene TRBV5-4; D ambiguous. This CDR3 region has 14 residues. The germline V and J ends were trimmed by 0 bases and 0 bases, with 5 bases remaining between them. Germline lookup yields CDR1 SGHNT and CDR2 YYREEE (reference sequence). The CDR3, as DNA: TGTGCCAGCAGCTTGGAACGAAGCACAGATACGCAGTATTTT. Its translation is CASSLERSTDTQYF. Variable domain in full (rest from reference TRBV5-4 and TRBJ2-3): ETGVTQSPTHLIKTRGQQVTLRCSSQSGHNTVSWYQQALGQGPQFIFQYYREEENGRGNFPPRFSGLQFPNYSSELNVNALELDDSALYLCASSLERSTDTQYFGPGTRLTVL.

The CDR3 DNA follows: TGTGCCAGTACAAGTCCGGCCAGGGCCGCAACTAATGAAAAACTGTTTTTT. Encoded protein: CASTSPARAATNEKLFF. The gene calls are TRBV19 and TRBJ1-4, with D perhaps matching TRBD1 (5 bases). The CDR3 runs 17 residues. Germline CDR1 and CDR2: LNHDA and SQIVND (reference sequence). Deletions cut 7 bases from V and 0 bases from J, with 18 bases between.

The chain couples TRBV7-8 to TRBJ2-2; no clear D. Between the trimmed V and J ends, which lost 5 bases and 6 bases, there was a span of 7 bases. This CDR3 has 12 amino acids. Germline V CDR1 and CDR2: SGHVS, FQNEAQ. The CDR3 loop is CASSPGAGELFF. The CDR3, as DNA: TGTGCCAGCAGCCCTGGGGCCGGGGAGCTGTTTTTT.

The genes are TRBV6-6 and TRBJ2-7, with TRBD1 matching over 7 bases. The CDR3 spans 15 residues. Germline V gives CDR1 MNHNY, CDR2 SVGAGI (reference sequence). V shed 5 bases and J 6 bases; nucleotides not matched to a gene: 13. The DNA for the CDR3 is TGTGCCAGCAGTCCTCGACAGGGCGCCGCCTTCGAGCAGTACTTC. It encodes CASSPRQGAAFEQYF.

This clone was detected only once. This chain links TRBV7-2 with TRBJ2-1, with D perhaps assigned TRBD1 or TRBD2 (5 bases each). This CDR3 has 15 residues. The germline V gene encodes CDR1 SGHTA and CDR2 FQGNSA. The V end lost 2 bases, the J end lost 5 bases, and 13 bases lay between the germline ends. DNA of the CDR3: TGTGCCAGCAGCTTAACCCACCGAGGGGACAATGAGCAGTTCTTC. Translated, it gives CASSLTHRGDNEQFF.